The present TCR beta chain was sequenced within a study of graft-versus-host responses after intestinal transplantation. There were some 200,000 CFSE-labeled responder cells plated together with some 200,000 irradiated, violet-dye-labeled stimulator cells. TCRdb's table, derived via immunoSEQ multiplex PCR, lists solely in-frame clones and lacks some. The table records 15,000 or so clones, 25% to 30% of them present only once. Sequencing used alloreactive CD4+ T cells from a mixed lymphocyte reaction culture, obtained before intestinal transplant. The subset denotes: CFSE-low proliferating T cells sorted from roughly six-day pre-transplant mixed lymphocyte reaction (GvH or HvG direction). The receptor was isolated from a human patient who received an intestinal transplant.

CDR3 bases: TGTGCCAGCAGCCCTAGAGGCGCCGGGGAGCTGTTTTTT. It is translated as CASSPRGAGELFF. This sequence joins TRBV7-2 and TRBJ2-2; D ambiguous. The V and J ends lost 5 bases and 6 bases respectively, with 10 bases between them. The CDR3 is 13 residues long. Germline V gene lookup returns CDR1 SGHTA and CDR2 FQGNSA. The full variable domain, in which reference TRBV7-2 and TRBJ2-2 provide the parts outside the CDR3, is GAGVSQSPSNKVTEKGKDVELRCDPISGHTALYWYRQSLGQGLEFLIYFQGNSAPDKSGLPSDRFSAERTGGSVSTLTIQRTQQEDSAVYLCASSPRGAGELFFGEGSRLTVL.